Shown below are 28 T cell receptor beta chains from a single sample sequenced in a study of control samples from healthy donors and cancer patients. Method: immunoSEQ multiplex PCR; TCRdb's copy keeps in-frame clones and lacks some. The sample includes about 58,000 clones, about 95% of them seen just once. The sample comprised blood. The receptors come from a man aged 30 to 39 in good health.

This clone is labeled large. This chain connects TRBV19 to TRBJ2-2; D may be TRBD2 (5 bases). The CDR3 extends over 15 amino acids. V shed 7 bases and J shed 2 bases, with 14 bases lying between them. Looked up from germline, CDR1 is LNHDA and CDR2 is SQIVND (reference sequence). The CDR3 DNA reads as TGTGCCAGTACCCCGGGTAGCGTTAACACCGGGGAGCTGTTTTTT. It encodes CASTPGSVNTGELFF.

The chain couples TRBV7-8 to TRBJ1-2; unclear D gene. The CDR3 totals 15 residues. Germline CDR1 reads SGHVS; CDR2 reads FQNEAQ. The V gene lost 5 bases and the J gene lost 4 bases, with 17 bases spanning the gap. The CDR3 loop reads CASSRSRALGYGYTF. CDR3 nucleotide sequence: TGTGCCAGCAGCCGAAGCCGGGCCCTTGGCTATGGCTACACCTTC.

Written as DNA, the CDR3 is TGTGCCAGCAGCAACAACTTGGTCGAGGGGGACTATGGCTACACCTTC. It is translated as CASSNNLVEGDYGYTF. The rearrangement links TRBV9 to TRBJ1-2, with D possibly being TRBD1 (6 bases). The length of the CDR3 is 16 residues. The germline CDR1 and CDR2 sequences are SGDLS and YYNGEE. The V end lost 4 bases, the J end lost 3 bases, and 19 bases lay between the germline ends.

The chain joins TRBV19 to TRBJ2-2; the match to TRBD1 covers 8 bases. Germline V gene lookup returns CDR1 LNHDA and CDR2 SQIVND (reference sequence). The CDR3 length is 15 residues. Unmatched junction bases numbered 1, after V lost 3 bases and J lost 1 base. CDR3: CASSIGTGNTGELFF. CDR3 bases: TGTGCCAGTAGTATCGGGACAGGGAACACCGGGGAGCTGTTTTTT.

This rearrangement joins TRBV7-2 to TRBJ2-1; D may be TRBD1 (6 bases). Trimming took off 3 bases at V and 5 bases at J, with 14 bases between the two ends. This CDR3 is 15 amino acids long. Per the germline V gene, CDR1 is SGHTA and CDR2 is FQGNSA. The CDR3 coding sequence is TGTGCCAGCAGCTTCACACAGGGCGGTAACAATGAGCAGTTCTTC. Protein sequence: CASSFTQGGNNEQFF.

V gene TRBV19 combines with J gene TRBJ1-2; the match to TRBD1 covers 10 bases. The junction had 7 bases not matched to a gene; V was cut back by 5 bases and J by 4 bases. Germline V gives CDR1 LNHDA, CDR2 SQIVND (reference sequence). This CDR3 spans 15 amino acids. The CDR3 reads CASSADRGRVYGYTF. For the CDR3, the DNA is TGTGCCAGTAGTGCAGACAGGGGGCGAGTCTATGGCTACACCTTC.

V usage is TRBV7-9 and J usage is TRBJ1-1; D is unresolved. CDR3 length: 16 amino acids. V was clipped by 2 bases and J by 0 bases, with 13 bases between them. Looked up from germline, CDR1 is SEHNR and CDR2 is FQNEAQ (reference sequence). The CDR3 nucleotides read TGTGCCAGCAGCTTATACGGTGTGCGGATGAACACTGAAGCTTTCTTT. Its translation is CASSLYGVRMNTEAFF.

The chain combines TRBV5-1 with TRBJ2-4, with 9 nucleotides matching TRBD1. V was pared by 4 bases and J by 0 bases, with 11 bases of the junction left unmatched. This CDR3 is built from 18 residues. From germline, CDR1 is SGHRS and CDR2 YFSETQ. CDR3 in amino acids: CASSIEGQGFLAKNIQYF. Written as DNA, the CDR3 is TGCGCCAGCAGCATAGAGGGACAGGGCTTTCTAGCCAAAAACATTCAGTACTTC.

This sequence joins TRBV24-1 and TRBJ2-7, with D hard to call. The CDR3 contains 13 residues. Germline loops: CDR1 KGHDR, CDR2 SFDVKD. The V gene lost 5 bases and the J gene lost 0 bases, with 7 bases spanning the gap. CDR3 amino acids: CATSGDSSYEQYF. The CDR3 DNA sequence: TGTGCCACCAGTGGGGATAGCTCCTACGAGCAGTACTTC.

The chain recombines TRBV6-2 or TRBV6-3 with TRBJ2-7; D remains unclear. The CDR3 has 14 amino acids. V was clipped by 4 bases and J by 0 bases, with 10 bases between them. From germline, CDR1 is MNHEY and CDR2 SVGEGT. The CDR3 coding sequence is TGTGCCAGCAGTTTGCCCAGGCGCTCCTACGAGCAGTACTTC. This translates into CASSLPRRSYEQYF.

V usage is TRBV4-3 and J usage is TRBJ1-2; D gene uncertain. V was trimmed by 1 base and J by 4 bases, leaving 10 bases between them. The CDR3 is 14 amino acids. The germline gives CDR1 LGHNA, CDR2 YSLEER. The CDR3 sequence is CASSQGMGSYGYTF. CDR3 DNA: TGCGCCAGCAGCCAAGGAATGGGTAGCTATGGCTACACCTTC.

The chain joins TRBV27 to TRBJ1-4; 7 nucleotides align to TRBD1. CDR1 and CDR2 from the germline V gene are MNHEY and SMNVEV (reference sequence). This CDR3 is 14 amino acids long. The J segment lost 7 bases and the V segment lost 4 bases, leaving 6 bases of the junction unmatched. CDR3 amino acids: CASSSGQMTEKLFF. In DNA form, the CDR3 reads TGTGCCAGCAGTTCGGGACAGATGACTGAAAAACTGTTTTTT. Full variable domain (rest looked up from reference TRBV27 and TRBJ1-4): EAQVTQNPRYLITVTGKKLTVTCSQNMNHEYMSWYRQDPGLGLRQIYYSMNVEVTDKGDVPEGYKVSRKEKRNFPLILESPSPNQTSLYFCASSSGQMTEKLFFGSGTQLSVL.

The chain couples TRBV9 to TRBJ1-3; D might be TRBD1 (6 bases). Trimming took off 5 bases at V and 1 base at J, with 16 bases between the two ends. The CDR3 spans 16 residues. CDR1 and CDR2 from the germline V gene are SGDLS and YYNGEE. In DNA form, the CDR3 reads TGTGCCAGCAGTGATACAGGGTCGATATCTGGAAACACCATATATTTT. Encoded protein: CASSDTGSISGNTIYF.

This clone was picked up one time. The chain recombines TRBV2 with TRBJ2-7; TRBD1 aligns across 11 bases. V dropped 5 bases and J dropped 5; count of bases not matched to a gene: 11. Germline V gene lookup returns CDR1 SNHLY and CDR2 FYNNEI. The CDR3 is made up of 16 amino acids. This CDR3 reads CASSKITDRGPNEQYF. CDR3 DNA: TGTGCCAGCAGTAAAATAACGGACAGGGGGCCCAACGAGCAGTACTTC.

The chain combines TRBV9 with TRBJ1-4; unclear D gene. The CDR3 length is 13 residues. The germline V gene encodes CDR1 SGDLS and CDR2 YYNGEE. V was shortened by 0 bases and J by 13 bases, with 13 bases between the two germline ends. Written as DNA, the CDR3 is TGTGCCAGCAGCGTAGCTGAGACAAGTCGACTGTTTTTT. It yields the protein CASSVAETSRLFF.

J is TRBJ2-5 and V is TRBV5-5, with a possible D match to TRBD1 (5 bases). The CDR3 extends over 13 amino acids. V was clipped by 4 bases and J by 4 bases, with 11 bases between them. CDR1 and CDR2 from the germline V gene are SGHKS and YYEKEE (reference sequence). The CDR3 region is CASSLQGRETQYF. CDR3 bases: TGTGCCAGCAGCCTTCAGGGTCGAGAGACCCAGTACTTC.

This rearrangement joins TRBV21-1 to TRBJ1-1. TRBV21-1 is assigned pseudogene status. The CDR3 loop spans 11 amino acids. CDR3 in DNA: TGTGCCAGCACCCCGGGGGGGGCGGCTTTCTTT. Amino acids: CASTPGGAAFF.

The chain couples TRBV12-5 to TRBJ2-3; D remains unclear. Germline CDR1 and CDR2: LGHNT and FRNRAP. This CDR3 comprises 11 residues. V lost 7 bases, J lost 10 bases, and 12 bases lay in between. The CDR3 nucleotides are TGTGCTAGTGCCGAGCTAGGCGCGCAGTATTTT. Translating gives CASAELGAQYF.

The chain carries TRBV6-2 or TRBV6-3 and TRBJ2-7; 10 bases match TRBD1. Trimming cost V 0 bases and J 1 base; bases outside gene matches: 9. The CDR3 length is 18 residues. Germline V gene data show CDR1 as MNHEY and CDR2 as SVGEGT. The CDR3 loop is CASSYSTTPGQGSYEQYF. CDR3 sequence (DNA): TGTGCCAGCAGTTACTCGACTACTCCGGGACAGGGGTCCTACGAGCAGTACTTC.

The rearrangement uses TRBV7-9 and TRBJ2-1; 14 nucleotides align to TRBD2. The CDR3 runs to 17 residues. Germline assignment: CDR1 SEHNR and CDR2 FQNEAQ (reference sequence). V was clipped by 4 bases and J by 6 bases; unmatched bases: 8. CDR3 coding DNA: TGTGCCAGCAGCTCCCCGGGACTAGCGGGGGCGGGCAATGAGCAGTTCTTC. It translates to CASSSPGLAGAGNEQFF.

The count of this clone is one. The CDR3 spells CSAGRESGYTF. The DNA for the CDR3 is TGCAGTGCGGGCAGGGAGAGTGGCTACACCTTC. The rearrangement uses TRBV20-1 and TRBJ1-2; tentatively, D is TRBD1 (5 bases). Germline V lookup: CDR1 DFQATT, CDR2 SNEGSKA (reference sequence). The CDR3 is 11 residues long. V dropped 6 bases and J dropped 7 bases, with 12 bases sitting between them.

This sequence joins TRBV15 and TRBJ1-5; the D is unclear. There are 16 residues in the CDR3. CDR1 and CDR2 from the germline V gene are LNHNV and YYDKDF (reference sequence). V was cut by 0 bases and J by 0 bases, with 9 bases left in between. CDR3 bases: TGTGCCACCAGCAGAGATCGGATGGCTAGCAATCAGCCCCAGCATTTT. Translation gives CATSRDRMASNQPQHF. Drawing the rest from reference TRBV15 and TRBJ1-5, the complete variable domain is DAMVIQNPRYQVTQFGKPVTLSCSQTLNHNVMYWYQQKSSQAPKLLFHYYDKDFNNEADTPDNFQSRRPNTSFCFLDIRSPGLGDTAMYLCATSRDRMASNQPQHFGDGTRLSIL.

Only one count was recorded for this clone. This chain links TRBV9 with TRBJ1-5, with D hard to call. The CDR3 totals 15 residues. The V gene lost 3 bases and the J gene lost 0 bases, with 10 bases spanning the gap. In germline, CDR1 is SGDLS, CDR2 YYNGEE. The DNA for the CDR3 is TGTGCCAGCAGCGATTCAGGCTTTAGCAATCAGCCCCAGCATTTT. Amino acids: CASSDSGFSNQPQHF.

This clone was seen a single time. The CDR3 here is CASSIAPQPAIDTQYF. The CDR3 coding sequence is TGTGCCAGTAGTATAGCCCCCCAACCTGCAATAGATACGCAGTATTTT. V gene TRBV19 combines with J gene TRBJ2-3; D remains unclear. The ends were cut back, 1 base at V and 5 bases at J, with 16 bases in the middle. Germline CDR1 is LNHDA and CDR2 is SQIVND (reference sequence). The length of the CDR3 is 16 residues.

The V call is TRBV6-5, the J call TRBJ1-1, with D possibly TRBD1 on 6 matching bases. The V and J ends lost 1 base and 8 bases respectively, with 17 bases between them. From germline, CDR1 is MNHEY and CDR2 SVGAGI. This CDR3 is 15 amino acids long. The CDR3 protein is CASSYLPGAPSEAFF. The CDR3 DNA follows: TGTGCCAGCAGTTACTTGCCGGGGGCTCCCTCGGAAGCTTTCTTT.

This clone was detected once. V gene TRBV30 combines with J gene TRBJ2-6, with D possibly TRBD2 on 6 matching bases. Germline values: CDR1 GTSNPN, CDR2 SVGIG (reference sequence). Trimming took off 5 bases at V and 3 bases at J, with 26 bases between the two ends. The CDR3 runs to 19 residues. CDR3 DNA sequence: TGTGCCTGGCTCTCGGGAGCGCCAGGACCCAGGATTGGGGCCAACGTCCTGACTTTC. As protein: CAWLSGAPGPRIGANVLTF.

Of note for this clone: One junction end disagrees with the germline gene, perhaps due to a read error. This chain uses TRBV12-3 or TRBV12-4 with TRBJ1-2; TRBD1 is a possible D gene (6 bases). This CDR3 region has 13 residues. The CDR3 bases are TGTGCCAGCACTTTAATAGGGGGGGCCGGCTACACCTTC. Translation: CASTLIGGAGYTF.

As for this clone: Germline is not matched at one junction end, which may reflect a read error. V and J are TRBV3-1 (or the pseudogene TRBV3-2) and TRBJ2-7; D possibly uses TRBD1 or TRBD2 (6 bases each). The CDR3 loop spans 13 amino acids. Germline V gene lookup returns CDR1 LGHDT and CDR2 YNNKEL (reference sequence). CDR3 region: CASSQDWGAKENF. The DNA of the CDR3 is TGTGCCAGCAGCCAAGATTGGGGGGCAAAGGAGAACTTC.